One sample yielded the 25 T cell receptor beta chains listed below, sequenced in a study of blood T cell repertoires in COVID-19. Produced via immunoSEQ multiplex PCR; TCRdb's table is partial and in-frame only. Among roughly 98,000 clones, 82% were seen once, and the ten largest hold approximately 11%. Specimen: peripheral blood. The receptors derive from a man aged 65 to 85 with active or convalescent COVID-19.

V gene TRBV5-4 combines with J gene TRBJ2-3, with D possibly matching TRBD2 (5 bases). The V and J ends lost 0 bases and 2 bases respectively, with 19 bases between them. The CDR3 length is 18 residues. The germline gives CDR1 SGHNT, CDR2 YYREEE (reference sequence). The chain's CDR3 is CASSLGGHMGRVTDTQYF. In DNA, the CDR3 is TGTGCCAGCAGCTTGGGGGGTCATATGGGGAGAGTCACAGATACGCAGTATTTT.

The V call is TRBV23-1, the J call TRBJ2-3; D remains unclear. TRBV23-1 is given ORF status, its function remaining uncertain. This CDR3 has 14 residues. Trimming removed 3 bases at V and 1 base at J, with 8 bases between. CDR3 bases: TGCGCCAGCAGTCATCTCGACTGCACAGATACGCAGTATTTT. It translates to CASSHLDCTDTQYF.

The chain employs TRBV15 and TRBJ1-2; D is unresolved. The CDR3 loop spans 12 amino acids. Germline loops: CDR1 LNHNV, CDR2 YYDKDF (reference sequence). The ends were cut back, 4 bases at V and 3 bases at J, with 6 bases in the middle. The CDR3 nucleotides are TGTGCCACCAGCAATGAGGACTATGGCTACACCTTC. Amino acid sequence: CATSNEDYGYTF.

The table lists this clone with a count of one. Other DNA sequences in the sample encode the same CDR3. The chain couples TRBV11-2 to TRBJ2-3; D gene ambiguous. There are 13 residues in the CDR3. CDR1 is SGHAT and CDR2 is FQNNGV in the germline V gene. V was shortened by 0 bases and J by 2 bases, with 3 bases between the two germline ends. The CDR3 region is CASSLDLTDTQYF. Here the CDR3 DNA reads TGTGCCAGCAGCTTAGACCTCACAGATACGCAGTATTTT. Full variable domain (rest looked up from reference TRBV11-2 and TRBJ2-3): EAGVAQSPRYKIIEKRQSVAFWCNPISGHATLYWYQQILGQGPKLLIQFQNNGVVDDSQLPKDRFSAERLKGVDSTLKIQPAKLEDSAVYLCASSLDLTDTQYFGPGTRLTVL.

The genes are TRBV19 and TRBJ1-5; possible D gene TRBD1, 5 bases. Germline CDR1 LNHDA, CDR2 SQIVND (reference sequence). CDR3 length equals 14 residues. V was shortened by 7 bases and J by 2 bases, with 12 bases between the two germline ends. CDR3 nucleotides: TGTGCCAGTACGGGAGGGACGGGCAATCAGCCCCAGCATTTT. It encodes CASTGGTGNQPQHF.

The chain employs TRBV15 and TRBJ1-3; TRBD1 aligns across 8 bases. The CDR3 spans 18 residues. V was pared by 0 bases and J by 4 bases, with 11 bases of the junction left unmatched. The germline CDR1 and CDR2 sequences are LNHNV and YYDKDF (reference sequence). The CDR3 sequence is CATSRDLTGGILGNTIYF. DNA of the CDR3: TGTGCCACCAGCAGAGATCTCACAGGGGGTATTTTGGGAAACACCATATATTTT.

A few counts support this clone. The chain joins TRBV30 to TRBJ1-2; 7 bases map to TRBD1. J gave up 4 bases and V 3 bases, and 11 bases lay outside the gene matches. This CDR3 comprises 15 residues. The V gene's germline CDR1 is GTSNPN and CDR2 SVGIG (reference sequence). The CDR3 bases are TGTGCCTGGAGACCCACCTTGGACAGGTTCTATGGCTACACCTTC. Protein: CAWRPTLDRFYGYTF.

This clone appeared a few times. The genes are TRBV4-3 and TRBJ2-1; possible D gene TRBD1, 5 bases. The CDR3 runs 16 residues. Between the trimmed V and J ends, which lost 0 bases and 1 base, there was a span of 10 bases. The germline CDR1 and CDR2 sequences are LGHNA and YSLEER. The CDR3, as DNA: TGCGCCAGCAGCCAAGACAGGGATGGGTCCTACAATGAGCAGTTCTTC. Residues: CASSQDRDGSYNEQFF.

CDR3 nucleotides: TGTGCCAGCAGCTTCCGGGACAACCATAATTCACCCCTCCACTTT. Translation gives CASSFRDNHNSPLHF. This chain uses TRBV11-2 with TRBJ1-6, with a possible D match to TRBD1 (6 bases). CDR3 length: 15 amino acids. Germline CDR1 is SGHAT and CDR2 is FQNNGV. V lost 3 bases and J 5 bases, leaving 11 bases between the germline ends.

Concerning this clone: Other nucleotide sequences in the sample specify the same CDR3. The rearrangement joins TRBV12-3 or TRBV12-4 to TRBJ1-1; no reliable D call. The CDR3 contains 12 residues. V shed 3 bases and J shed 1 base, with 3 bases lying between them. For the CDR3, the DNA is TGTGCCAGCAGTTTTAGGAACACTGAAGCTTTCTTT. Translating it yields CASSFRNTEAFF.

The rearrangement links TRBV7-9 to TRBJ2-1; TRBD2 might be the D (6 bases). V gave up 5 bases and J gave up 8 bases, with 13 bases separating them. Germline CDR1 and CDR2: SEHNR and FQNEAQ (reference sequence). The length of the CDR3 is 13 residues. This chain's CDR3 is CASSPGWGDEQFF. As DNA, the CDR3 is TGTGCCAGCAGCCCCGGATGGGGGGATGAGCAGTTCTTC.

The rearrangement uses TRBV12-3 or TRBV12-4 and TRBJ2-7, with D possibly matching TRBD2 (6 bases). V gave up 6 bases and J gave up 7 bases, with 16 bases separating them. The CDR3 is 13 amino acids. CDR3 DNA sequence: TGTGCCAGCAGCACGACGGTGGCGGGGGAGCAGTACTTC. As protein: CASSTTVAGEQYF.

The rearrangement uses TRBV5-1 and TRBJ2-2, with D unresolved. This CDR3 spans 17 amino acids. Deletions cut 0 bases from V and 0 bases from J, with 12 bases between. Germline V lookup: CDR1 SGHRS, CDR2 YFSETQ. The CDR3 loop is CASSLDPSGSNTGELFF. CDR3 DNA sequence: TGCGCCAGCAGCTTGGACCCCTCGGGTTCGAACACCGGGGAGCTGTTTTTT. Variable domain in full (rest from reference TRBV5-1 and TRBJ2-2): KAGVTQTPRYLIKTRGQQVTLSCSPISGHRSVSWYQQTPGQGLQFLFEYFSETQRNKGNFPGRFSGRQFSNSRSEMNVSTLELGDSALYLCASSLDPSGSNTGELFFGEGSRLTVL.

The V call is TRBV2, the J call TRBJ2-5, with 11 positions matching TRBD2. J gave up 4 bases and V 4 bases, and 8 bases lay outside the gene matches. CDR1 SNHLY and CDR2 FYNNEI come from the germline V gene. The CDR3 totals 16 residues. The DNA of the CDR3 is TGTGCCAGCAGTGCCTTAGCGGGGGGGCTTCTAGAGACCCAGTACTTC. Its protein is CASSALAGGLLETQYF.

This clone showed up just once. This chain joins TRBV7-9 and TRBJ1-2, with D maybe TRBD1 (6 bases). This CDR3 spans 16 amino acids. Trimming removed 4 bases from V and 3 bases from J, with 18 bases in between. Germline-derived CDR1 and CDR2 are SEHNR and FQNEAQ (reference sequence). Here the CDR3 DNA reads TGTGCCAGCAGCTCAAACAGGGCCCTTGGGGACTATGGCTACACCTTC. Protein product: CASSSNRALGDYGYTF.

V is TRBV9 and J is TRBJ2-5; 7 nucleotides match TRBD1. Germline V gene lookup returns CDR1 SGDLS and CDR2 YYNGEE. This CDR3 has 15 residues. V was clipped by 0 bases and J by 4 bases; unmatched bases: 6. The CDR3 DNA follows: TGTGCCAGCAGCGTAGGCCCACAGGGGAGAGAGACCCAGTACTTC. It yields the protein CASSVGPQGRETQYF. The variable domain in full, with the rest retrieved from reference TRBV9 and TRBJ2-5, is DSGVTQTPKHLITATGQRVTLRCSPRSGDLSVYWYQQSLDQGLQFLIQYYNGEERAKGNILERFSAQQFPDLHSELNLSSLELGDSALYFCASSVGPQGRETQYFGPGTRLLVL.

The rearrangement links TRBV10-2 to TRBJ1-1; TRBD1 agrees at 7 bases. Germline V gives CDR1 WSHSY, CDR2 SAAADI. The CDR3 spans 13 residues. V shed 6 bases, J shed 1 base, and the junction held 2 bases outside the gene matches. CDR3 in amino acids: CASRTGSNTEAFF. CDR3 nucleotides: TGCGCCAGCAGGACAGGGTCGAACACTGAAGCTTTCTTT.

The chain combines TRBV4-2 with TRBJ2-7; 9 nucleotides agree with TRBD2. Germline V gene lookup returns CDR1 LGHNA and CDR2 YNFKEQ. This CDR3 region has 18 residues. The trim removed 0 bases at V and 4 bases at J, leaving 13 bases unmatched. CDR3 sequence reads: CASSQEEGSGGPAYEQYF. CDR3 DNA: TGTGCCAGCAGCCAAGAGGAGGGCAGCGGGGGGCCAGCTTACGAGCAGTACTTC.

The gene calls are TRBV2 and TRBJ2-1; 12 bases fit TRBD1. Germline values: CDR1 SNHLY, CDR2 FYNNEI. The CDR3 contains 17 residues. The trim removed 6 bases at V and 14 bases at J, leaving 20 bases unmatched. The CDR3, as DNA: TGTGCCAGCAGACCCTTGGTCCGGGGACAGGGGGCTGCAGAGGAGTTCTTC. This codes for CASRPLVRGQGAAEEFF.

This chain links TRBV7-8 with TRBJ2-7; 9 nucleotides agree with TRBD1. The CDR3 spans 13 residues. The germline gives CDR1 SGHVS, CDR2 FQNEAQ. V lost 1 base and J lost 5; bases outside the gene matches: 0. The CDR3: CASSLGDRDEQYF. The CDR3 DNA reads TGTGCCAGCAGCTTAGGGGACAGGGACGAGCAGTACTTC.

The chain employs TRBV28 and TRBJ2-1, with a tentative D call TRBD2 (6 bases). CDR1 and CDR2 (germline): MDHEN, SYDVKM. CDR3 size: 16 residues. V shed 5 bases and J shed 0 bases, with 14 bases lying between them. CDR3 coding DNA: TGTGCCAGCAGTCCTAATGGGGGGAGCTCCTACAATGAGCAGTTCTTC. As protein: CASSPNGGSSYNEQFF.

V usage is TRBV4-2 and J usage is TRBJ2-1; 9 bases align to TRBD2. This CDR3 is built from 17 residues. J was trimmed by 6 bases and V by 0 bases; bases with no gene match: 9. Germline-derived CDR1 and CDR2 are LGHNA and YNFKEQ. This CDR3 is CASSQEDLERGANEQFF. DNA of the CDR3: TGTGCCAGCAGCCAAGAGGACTTGGAGCGGGGGGCCAATGAGCAGTTCTTC.

The V call is TRBV5-1, the J call TRBJ2-1; TRBD1 matches at 12 bases. The germline CDR1 and CDR2 sequences are SGHRS and YFSETQ. With V trimmed by 4 bases and J by 8 bases, 7 bases remained unmatched. The CDR3 consists of 15 residues. The CDR3 is CASSAGTGGGDEQFF. In DNA, the CDR3 is TGCGCCAGCAGCGCGGGGACAGGGGGCGGGGATGAGCAGTTCTTC.

The chain couples TRBV3-1 (or the pseudogene TRBV3-2) to TRBJ2-5; 8 bases fit TRBD2. The CDR3 contains 19 residues. Germline-derived CDR1 and CDR2 are LGHDT and YNNKEL (reference sequence). J was trimmed by 6 bases and V by 0 bases; bases with no gene match: 18. The CDR3 is CASSQDGGLAGGRSKTQYF. CDR3 sequence (DNA): TGTGCCAGCAGCCAAGATGGGGGACTCGCGGGGGGCCGGTCAAAGACCCAGTACTTC.

This clone was observed a handful of times. J is TRBJ1-2 and V is TRBV4-3, with D unresolved. The V end was cut by 0 bases, the J end by 3 bases, with 5 bases between. CDR3 length: 13 amino acids. Germline V CDR1 and CDR2: LGHNA, YSLEER. This CDR3 reads CASSQDLDYGYTF. As DNA, the CDR3 is TGCGCCAGCAGCCAAGATCTTGACTATGGCTACACCTTC.